This entry features one TCR beta chain sequence. Its cognate antigen is unknown. These data belong to a study of beta chain features in type 1 diabetes. Germline V gene lookup returns CDR1 KGHSH and CDR2 LQKENI. With 2 bases clipped from V and 2 bases from J, the junction kept 9 bases outside the gene matches. The CDR3 is 17 residues long. Expressed TCRB transcripts were sequenced because the entire RNA isolate underwent reverse transcription. The assay was immunoSEQ multiplex PCR, and TCRdb's table has in-frame clones only and misses some. The sample includes 100,000 to 150,000 clones, about 10% seen only once; the top ten take approximately 0.7%. General study results and limits: In all four CD4+ subsets, TCRB CDR3 length was significantly, moderately reduced in type 1 diabetes.

This chain connects TRBV18 to TRBJ1-2; 9 bases agree with TRBD1. This receptor was identified in a man aged 25-45 years with type 1 diabetes. Sequenced: central memory CD4+ T cells from blood. The CDR3 DNA is TGTGCCAGCTCACCAAGAGCCAGGACAGGGGAGAACTATGGCTACACCTTC. The encoded protein is CASSPRARTGENYGYTF.